The clone carrying this T cell receptor beta chain showed up just once. Its specificity is not known. The source of the sample is a study of shared clonotypes between healthy human individuals. Across the whole study: Each donor's CD4 naive and CD4 memory cells filled three plates apiece, CD8 naive two, and CD8 memory one. Study results and caveats: Limited genetic and exposure-history diversity came from having few donors.

This CDR3 spans 13 amino acids. Per the germline V gene, CDR1 is MNHEY and CDR2 is SVGAGI. V shed 6 bases and J 7 bases; nucleotides not matched to a gene: 4. Clones were sequenced by immunoSEQ multiplex PCR, and TCRdb holds only the in-frame ones, with some missing. Seen here are hundreds of thousands of clones, about 74% observed once, and the top ten hold 1.5% to 2%. Into CD45RA+ naive and CD45RA-negative memory subsets, the CD4+ cells were split. The source of this sequence is a woman under 40 in good health. The sequencing input was memory CD4+ T cells sorted from blood. The subset here: CD45RA-negative fraction. The V gene is TRBV6-5, the J gene TRBJ1-5; 9 nucleotides match TRBD1. CDR3 nucleotide sequence: TGTGCCAGCAGACCGGACAGGGGCCAGCCCCAGCATTTT. As protein: CASRPDRGQPQHF.